The TCR beta chain described here comes from a study of molecular identifiers for immune sequencing clone quantification. This CDR3 region has 14 residues. Trimming left V 3 bases short and J 3 bases short, with 12 bases between. The germline V gene encodes CDR1 SGHNT and CDR2 YYREEE (reference sequence). TCRdb ran MiXCR on the PCR reads and lists one entry per CDR3 protein. This sample has 400,000 to 600,000 distinct CDR3 sequences, with about 25% found just once. Naive CD8 T cells were FACS-sorted by CD8+CD4-CCR7+CD45RA+ markers. This clonotype was counted between two and nine times. The sample was naive CD8+ T cells from blood, with Jurkat cell RNA spiked in. Regarding subset: FACS-sorted CD8+CD4-CCR7+CD45RA+ naive T cells. This sequence originates from a human donor in good health. Some libraries in this study had Jurkat cell RNA spiked in. The chain has TRBV5-4 and TRBJ1-1; D may be TRBD1 (6 bases). This chain's CDR3 is CASSSEWGHTEAFF. CDR3 DNA: TGTGCCAGCAGCTCGGAATGGGGGCACACTGAAGCTTTCTTT.